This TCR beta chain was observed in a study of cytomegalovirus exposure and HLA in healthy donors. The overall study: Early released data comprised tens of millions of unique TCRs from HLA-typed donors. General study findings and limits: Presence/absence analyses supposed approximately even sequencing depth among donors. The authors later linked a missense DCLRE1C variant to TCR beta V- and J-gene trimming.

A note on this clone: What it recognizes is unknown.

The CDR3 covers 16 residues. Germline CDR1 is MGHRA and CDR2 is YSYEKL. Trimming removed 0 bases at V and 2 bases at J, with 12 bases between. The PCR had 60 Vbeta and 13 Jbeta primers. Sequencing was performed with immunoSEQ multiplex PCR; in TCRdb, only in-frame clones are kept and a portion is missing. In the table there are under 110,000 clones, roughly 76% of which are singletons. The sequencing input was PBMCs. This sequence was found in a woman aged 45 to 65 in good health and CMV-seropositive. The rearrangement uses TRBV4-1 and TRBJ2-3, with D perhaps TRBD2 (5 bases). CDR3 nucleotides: TGCGCCAGCAGCCAAGAACGGCGGGCTGACACAGATACGCAGTATTTT. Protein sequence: CASSQERRADTDTQYF.